The rows below give T cell receptor beta chains drawn from one sample of a study of T cell responses to AZD1222 COVID-19 vaccine. Measured with immunoSEQ multiplex PCR; TCRdb has only the in-frame clones, and not every one. In the table there are around 60,000 clones, approximately 90% of which are singletons. Sequencing used peripheral blood, obtained 28 days after the second dose of the MenACWY control vaccine. The source is an adult who received the MenACWY meningococcal vaccine as a control. CDR3s include the opening cysteine and the closing phenylalanine or tryptophan. The order of the fields is CDR3 DNA, CDR3 protein, J gene, V gene, D gene, clone size. D genes are given only for firm matches. Size is omitted from some rows. Given values are once, few, many or a class for expanded clones.

cdr3_nt: TGTGCCAGCAGTTTAGGGACAGGGATTGGCAATGAGCAGTTCTTC; cdr3_aa: CASSLGTGIGNEQFF; j_call: TRBJ2-1; v_call: TRBV28; d_call: TRBD1; clone_size: NA
cdr3_nt: TGTGCCAGCAGCTTGGGTCATTACAATGAGCAGTTCTTC; cdr3_aa: CASSLGHYNEQFF; j_call: TRBJ2-1; v_call: TRBV13; d_call: NA; clone_size: NA
cdr3_nt: TGTGCCAGCTCACCCGGGAGCTACGAGCAGTACTTC; cdr3_aa: CASSPGSYEQYF; j_call: TRBJ2-7; v_call: TRBV18; d_call: NA; clone_size: NA
cdr3_nt: TGTGCCAGCAAAGGGACGGACCTCATGAACACTGAAGCTTTCTTT; cdr3_aa: CASKGTDLMNTEAFF; j_call: TRBJ1-1; v_call: TRBV27; d_call: NA; clone_size: NA
cdr3_nt: TGTGCCAGCAGCTTAGGACAGGGTGAAGATGGCTACACCTTC; cdr3_aa: CASSLGQGEDGYTF; j_call: TRBJ1-2; v_call: TRBV7-8; d_call: TRBD1; clone_size: NA
cdr3_nt: TGTGCCAGCAGCTTCGCCGAGGGAGGCGAGCAGTACTTC; cdr3_aa: CASSFAEGGEQYF; j_call: TRBJ2-7; v_call: TRBV11-2; d_call: NA; clone_size: NA
cdr3_nt: TGTGCCAGCAGCCCCCCCGGGACAGGATTTCCTTCCGGCACAGATACGCAGTATTTT; cdr3_aa: CASSPPGTGFPSGTDTQYF; j_call: TRBJ2-3; v_call: TRBV5-6; d_call: TRBD1; clone_size: NA
cdr3_nt: TGTGCCAGCAGACTATTCCGAACGAACACCGGGGAGCTGTTTTTT; cdr3_aa: CASRLFRTNTGELFF; j_call: TRBJ2-2; v_call: TRBV2; d_call: NA; clone_size: NA
cdr3_nt: TGCGCCAGCAGCTCCGGGACAGGGGTAGAAAAACTGTTTTTT; cdr3_aa: CASSSGTGVEKLFF; j_call: TRBJ1-4; v_call: TRBV5-1; d_call: TRBD1; clone_size: NA
cdr3_nt: TGTGCCAGCAGCTGGCTCACCGGGGAGCTGTTTTTT; cdr3_aa: CASSWLTGELFF; j_call: TRBJ2-2; v_call: TRBV7-9; d_call: NA; clone_size: NA
cdr3_nt: TGCAGCGTTGATAGCGGGGGGTCCGGGGGCCAGTACTTC; cdr3_aa: CSVDSGGSGGQYF; j_call: TRBJ2-5; v_call: TRBV29-1; d_call: TRBD2; clone_size: NA
cdr3_nt: TGTGCCAGCAGTTCCCATCTCAATCAGCCCCAGCATTTT; cdr3_aa: CASSSHLNQPQHF; j_call: TRBJ1-5; v_call: TRBV6-2/TRBV6-3; d_call: NA; clone_size: NA
cdr3_nt: TGTGCCAGCAGTGCGGGCCAGGGGGCCTCCTACGAGCAGTACTTC; cdr3_aa: CASSAGQGASYEQYF; j_call: TRBJ2-7; v_call: TRBV27; d_call: TRBD1; clone_size: NA
cdr3_nt: TGCGCCAGCAGCCAAGAAACGAGGGGGAACACCGGGGAGCTGTTTTTT; cdr3_aa: CASSQETRGNTGELFF; j_call: TRBJ2-2; v_call: TRBV4-1; d_call: NA; clone_size: NA
cdr3_nt: TGTGCCAGCCGAGGTGGCGGGAGGACAGATACGCAGTATTTT; cdr3_aa: CASRGGGRTDTQYF; j_call: TRBJ2-3; v_call: TRBV28; d_call: TRBD2; clone_size: once
cdr3_nt: TGCGCCAGCAGCCAAGATCAGGGGATATGGGAAAAACTGTTTTTT; cdr3_aa: CASSQDQGIWEKLFF; j_call: TRBJ1-4; v_call: TRBV4-1; d_call: NA; clone_size: NA
cdr3_nt: TGTGCCAGCAGTTCGGGACAGGGGAGGTTGGCTTTCTTT; cdr3_aa: CASSSGQGRLAFF; j_call: TRBJ1-1; v_call: TRBV27; d_call: TRBD1; clone_size: NA
cdr3_nt: TGTGCCAGCAGCTCCGGGACAGGGGGCCTTTATAGCAATCAGCCCCAGCATTTT; cdr3_aa: CASSSGTGGLYSNQPQHF; j_call: TRBJ1-5; v_call: TRBV28; d_call: TRBD1; clone_size: NA
cdr3_nt: TGTGCCAGCAGCTTTAGAGGGAATCAGCCCCAGCATTTT; cdr3_aa: CASSFRGNQPQHF; j_call: TRBJ1-5; v_call: TRBV5-5; d_call: NA; clone_size: large
cdr3_nt: TGTGCCTGGAGTGACGGGACTCTCAGTAGCACAGATACGCAGTATTTT; cdr3_aa: CAWSDGTLSSTDTQYF; j_call: TRBJ2-3; v_call: TRBV30; d_call: NA; clone_size: NA
cdr3_nt: TGTGCCAGCAGCCATGGGGGGGCGGCGGACATTCAGTACTTC; cdr3_aa: CASSHGGAADIQYF; j_call: TRBJ2-4; v_call: TRBV9; d_call: NA; clone_size: NA
cdr3_nt: TGCAGTGCTCCGGCTAGGGGGGAGCTGTTTTTT; cdr3_aa: CSAPARGELFF; j_call: TRBJ2-2; v_call: TRBV20-1; d_call: NA; clone_size: NA
cdr3_nt: TGTGCCAGCAGCTTTTGGACTAGCGAAGAGCAGTTCTTC; cdr3_aa: CASSFWTSEEQFF; j_call: TRBJ2-1; v_call: TRBV7-2; d_call: TRBD2; clone_size: NA
cdr3_nt: TGTGCCAGCAGTTCCGGGATGTACTACGAGCAGTACTTC; cdr3_aa: CASSSGMYYEQYF; j_call: TRBJ2-7; v_call: TRBV2; d_call: NA; clone_size: NA
cdr3_nt: TGCAGTGCTAGTAATAGCGGCACAGATACGCAGTATTTT; cdr3_aa: CSASNSGTDTQYF; j_call: TRBJ2-3; v_call: TRBV20-1; d_call: NA; clone_size: NA
cdr3_nt: TGTGCCAGCAACCCACAGGGGAGGTCCTACAATGAGCAGTTCTTC; cdr3_aa: CASNPQGRSYNEQFF; j_call: TRBJ2-1; v_call: TRBV9; d_call: NA; clone_size: NA
cdr3_nt: TGTGCCACCAGTGATCCCCTGGGAGGTGAAGCTTTCTTT; cdr3_aa: CATSDPLGGEAFF; j_call: TRBJ1-1; v_call: TRBV24-1; d_call: NA; clone_size: NA
cdr3_nt: TGTGCCACCCTGGGGGCAACTAATGAAAAACTGTTTTTT; cdr3_aa: CATLGATNEKLFF; j_call: TRBJ1-4; v_call: TRBV6-5; d_call: NA; clone_size: NA
cdr3_nt: TGTGCCAGCAGCTCAATTGGGACTAGCGGGAGAAGGGGGCAGTATTTT; cdr3_aa: CASSSIGTSGRRGQYF; j_call: TRBJ2-3; v_call: TRBV7-8; d_call: TRBD2; clone_size: few
cdr3_nt: TGTGCTAGTGGTTTCGGGGAGACCCAGTACTTC; cdr3_aa: CASGFGETQYF; j_call: TRBJ2-5; v_call: TRBV12-5; d_call: NA; clone_size: NA
cdr3_nt: TGTGCCAGCAGCACCCGTAATGATTTCTACGAGCAGTACTTC; cdr3_aa: CASSTRNDFYEQYF; j_call: TRBJ2-7; v_call: TRBV7-8; d_call: NA; clone_size: NA
cdr3_nt: TGTGCCAGCAGCTCGTGGGAGGGTACTGAAGCTTTCTTT; cdr3_aa: CASSSWEGTEAFF; j_call: TRBJ1-1; v_call: TRBV7-2; d_call: NA; clone_size: NA
cdr3_nt: TGCAGCTGGCGTAGTGGGGGCGGCGCAGATACGCAGTATTTT; cdr3_aa: CSWRSGGGADTQYF; j_call: TRBJ2-3; v_call: TRBV29-1; d_call: NA; clone_size: NA
cdr3_nt: TGTGCCAGCAGTGAACAGGGCCCCATGAACACTGAAGCTTTCTTT; cdr3_aa: CASSEQGPMNTEAFF; j_call: TRBJ1-1; v_call: TRBV2; d_call: NA; clone_size: once
cdr3_nt: TGTGCCAGCAGCTCGGGGACAGGGACTGGAAACACCATATATTTT; cdr3_aa: CASSSGTGTGNTIYF; j_call: TRBJ1-3; v_call: TRBV28; d_call: TRBD1; clone_size: NA
cdr3_nt: TGCGCCAGCAGCTTGGGAGACGAGAGCTCCTATAATTCACCCCTCCACTTT; cdr3_aa: CASSLGDESSYNSPLHF; j_call: TRBJ1-6; v_call: TRBV5-1; d_call: NA; clone_size: NA
cdr3_nt: TGTGCCACCAGCAGGGATCTAGCGGGAGCCAACGAGCAGTACTTC; cdr3_aa: CATSRDLAGANEQYF; j_call: TRBJ2-7; v_call: TRBV15; d_call: TRBD2; clone_size: NA